Each of the 22 T cell receptor beta chains below was sequenced from the same sample in a study of T cells in localized non-small cell lung cancer. Sequencing was performed with immunoSEQ multiplex PCR; in TCRdb, only in-frame clones are kept and a portion is missing. The data hold approximately 2,500 clones, with over 25% observed a single time. The source was lung tumor tissue, collected before any cancer treatment. These receptors all stem from a man between 40 and 70 years old with stage III squamous cell lung carcinoma.

In this sample, this clone is medium-sized. CDR3 sequence (DNA): TGTGCCAGCAGCTTAGCAGGAGATACGCAGTATTTT. Protein sequence: CASSLAGDTQYF. The chain employs TRBV9 and TRBJ2-3; D unclear. Germline V gene lookup returns CDR1 SGDLS and CDR2 YYNGEE. V was trimmed by 4 bases and J by 5 bases, leaving 8 bases between them. This CDR3 spans 12 amino acids.

J is TRBJ2-7 and V is TRBV18; 10 bases fit TRBD2. The CDR3 spans 16 residues. In germline, CDR1 is KGHSH, CDR2 LQKENI. The trim removed 6 bases at V and 1 base at J, leaving 9 bases unmatched. The DNA of the CDR3 is TGTGCCAGCTCCCGCCCCCGACTAGCGGGTTCCTACGAGCAGTACTTC. Translating it yields CASSRPRLAGSYEQYF.

The chain links TRBV30 to TRBJ2-2; 8 bases line up with TRBD2. The CDR3 is made up of 14 amino acids. J was trimmed by 6 bases and V by 2 bases; bases with no gene match: 5. In germline, CDR1 is GTSNPN, CDR2 SVGIG (reference sequence). The CDR3 loop is CAWSWGAGAGELFF. The CDR3 DNA is TGTGCCTGGAGTTGGGGAGCGGGAGCCGGGGAGCTGTTTTTT.

The V gene is TRBV28, the J gene TRBJ1-2; TRBD1 agrees at 7 bases. The CDR3 consists of 18 residues. The germline V gene has CDR1 MDHEN and CDR2 SYDVKM. The V segment lost 7 bases and the J segment 3 bases; nucleotides outside the gene matches: 20. CDR3 DNA: TGTGCCAGCACCCCCCCTAAAGGAGGGGGCTACACGGACTATGGCTACACCTTC. Translated, it gives CASTPPKGGGYTDYGYTF.

This clone was seen a few times. The genes are TRBV9 and TRBJ1-1, with D perhaps TRBD1 (6 bases). V lost 4 bases, J lost 5 bases, and 12 bases lay in between. From germline, CDR1 is SGDLS and CDR2 YYNGEE. The CDR3 is made up of 13 amino acids. The CDR3 region has the DNA TGTGCCAGCAGCTTAAACCAGGGGACTGAAGCTTTCTTT. Translating gives CASSLNQGTEAFF. The full variable domain, completed using reference TRBV9 and TRBJ1-1, is DSGVTQTPKHLITATGQRVTLRCSPRSGDLSVYWYQQSLDQGLQFLIQYYNGEERAKGNILERFSAQQFPDLHSELNLSSLELGDSALYFCASSLNQGTEAFFGQGTRLTVV.

The V and J genes are TRBV29-1 and TRBJ2-3; D not resolved. V was pared by 8 bases and J by 3 bases, with 18 bases between. Germline CDR1 and CDR2: SQVTM and ANQGSEA. The CDR3 is 14 residues long. The DNA of the CDR3 is TGCAGCACACGGACGCGGTCTTTGACAGATACGCAGTATTTT. It codes for CSTRTRSLTDTQYF.

The rearrangement joins TRBV9 to TRBJ1-1; 7 bases agree with TRBD1. Germline values: CDR1 SGDLS, CDR2 YYNGEE. CDR3 length: 17 amino acids. Trimming cost V 0 bases and J 0 bases; bases outside gene matches: 8. This CDR3 reads CASSVGARGYLNTEAFF. CDR3 nucleotide sequence: TGTGCCAGCAGCGTAGGGGCCAGGGGGTATTTGAACACTGAAGCTTTCTTT.

Judged by abundance, this clone is medium-sized. The chain carries TRBV11-3 and TRBJ1-4; no reliable D call. From germline, CDR1 is SGHNT and CDR2 YENEEA. The germline V and J ends were trimmed by 5 bases and 3 bases, with 10 bases remaining between them. The CDR3 has 14 residues. CDR3 in amino acids: CASSTAGANEKLFF. CDR3 DNA sequence: TGTGCCAGCAGCACCGCTGGCGCTAATGAAAAACTGTTTTTT.

This clone was picked up a small number of times. The chain combines TRBV11-3 with TRBJ1-2; D not certain. Trimming cost V 3 bases and J 0 bases, with 11 bases left between them. The CDR3 consists of 15 residues. Germline lookup yields CDR1 SGHNT and CDR2 YENEEA. The CDR3 DNA is TGTGCCAGCAGCTTTACCCGGGCGGCTAACTATGGCTACACCTTC. This encodes CASSFTRAANYGYTF.

This chain links TRBV14 with TRBJ2-7, with D hard to call. The CDR3 totals 15 residues. The germline gives CDR1 SGHDN, CDR2 FVKESK. V was shortened by 4 bases and J by 0 bases, with 13 bases between the two germline ends. CDR3 amino acids: CASSLVLGPSYEQYF. CDR3 nucleotides: TGTGCCAGCAGCCTTGTCCTAGGACCCTCCTACGAGCAGTACTTC.

A few counts support this clone. The rearrangement joins TRBV11-3 to TRBJ2-3, with D perhaps assigned TRBD1 or TRBD2 (6 bases each). V shed 0 bases and J shed 3 bases, with 13 bases lying between them. CDR1 is SGHNT and CDR2 is YENEEA in the germline V gene. The CDR3 has 16 amino acids. The CDR3 DNA reads TGTGCCAGCAGCTTAGAAGTTGGGGGGCCAACAGATACGCAGTATTTT. Translated: CASSLEVGGPTDTQYF.

The V gene is TRBV30, the J gene TRBJ1-2, with 9 bases fitting TRBD1. Trimming took 3 bases from V and 5 from J; bases not matched to a gene: 7. Germline CDR1 GTSNPN, CDR2 SVGIG (reference sequence). This CDR3 spans 14 amino acids. The CDR3 spells CAWSRDRGKYGYTF. The CDR3 nucleotides are TGTGCCTGGAGCCGCGACAGGGGGAAATATGGCTACACCTTC.

The CDR3 is CASSPPEYNEQFF. CDR3 coding DNA: TGTGCCAGCTCACCACCAGAGTACAATGAGCAGTTCTTC. V gene TRBV18 combines with J gene TRBJ2-1; D remains unclear. The length of the CDR3 is 13 residues. Looked up from germline, CDR1 is KGHSH and CDR2 is LQKENI. V dropped 0 bases and J dropped 4 bases, with 4 bases sitting between them. The whole variable domain, remainder taken from reference TRBV18 and TRBJ2-1, is NAGVMQNPRHLVRRRGQEARLRCSPMKGHSHVYWYRQLPEEGLKFMVYLQKENIIDESGMPKERFSAEFPKEGPSILRIQQVVRGDSAAYFCASSPPEYNEQFFGPGTRLTVL.

The CDR3 region is CASSQERSSGGFF. In DNA, the CDR3 is TGTGCCAGCAGCCAAGAGCGGAGTAGCGGGGGGTTCTTC. V is TRBV14 and J is TRBJ2-1; 9 bases agree with TRBD2. The CDR3 spans 13 residues. CDR1 and CDR2 (germline): SGHDN, FVKESK. The trim removed 0 bases at V and 15 bases at J, leaving 6 bases unmatched. Full variable domain (remainder filled in from reference TRBV14 and TRBJ2-1): EAGVTQFPSHSVIEKGQTVTLRCDPISGHDNLYWYRRVMGKEIKFLLHFVKESKQDESGMPNNRFLAERTGGTYSTLKVQPAELEDSGVYFCASSQERSSGGFFGPGTRLTVL.

The gene calls are TRBV4-1 and TRBJ1-2; tentative D call: TRBD1 (5 bases). From germline, CDR1 is MGHRA and CDR2 YSYEKL. V shed 2 bases and J shed 4 bases, with 17 bases lying between them. CDR3 length equals 16 residues. CDR3 coding DNA: TGCGCCAGCAGCCAATCCCGCCTGGGGGACGGCTATGGCTACACCTTC. Its protein product is CASSQSRLGDGYGYTF.

This clone has more than one count but fewer than ten. This CDR3 is CASSPEGSKPEQFF. The CDR3 region has the DNA TGTGCCAGCAGCCCCGAGGGTTCCAAGCCTGAGCAGTTCTTC. The chain is built from TRBV28 and TRBJ2-1; D might be TRBD2 (5 bases). The V end lost 6 bases, the J end lost 9 bases, and 18 bases lay between the germline ends. This CDR3 has 14 amino acids. Germline V CDR1 and CDR2: MDHEN, SYDVKM.

The J gene is TRBJ2-5, the V gene TRBV6-8, with D possibly TRBD2 on 5 matching bases. The CDR3 consists of 15 residues. CDR1 and CDR2 from the germline V gene are MNHGY and SAAAGT. Trimming pared 5 bases from V and 2 bases from J, leaving 15 bases between. CDR3 loop: CASSGALRTQETQYF. The DNA for the CDR3 is TGTGCCAGCAGTGGCGCTCTCCGGACTCAAGAGACCCAGTACTTC.

The gene calls are TRBV19 and TRBJ1-2, with a tentative D call TRBD1 (5 bases). In germline, CDR1 is LNHDA, CDR2 SQIVND (reference sequence). CDR3 length: 12 amino acids. Trimming stripped 6 bases from V and 6 bases from J, with 11 bases between. The CDR3 nucleotides read TGTGCCAGTAGCGGGGGTCGCGATGGCTACACCTTC. Its translation: CASSGGRDGYTF.

The CDR3 bases are TGTGCCAGCAGCTTGGGACTAGCGGGAGTTGTGACTGAGACCCAGTACTTC. This sequence encodes CASSLGLAGVVTETQYF. The chain joins TRBV11-3 to TRBJ2-5, with 14 bases lining up with TRBD2. The CDR3 has 17 amino acids. Germline CDR1 reads SGHNT; CDR2 reads YENEEA. V lost 3 bases, J lost 5 bases, and 8 bases stayed unmatched. The full variable domain, completed using reference TRBV11-3 and TRBJ2-5, is EAGVVQSPRYKIIEKKQPVAFWCNPISGHNTLYWYLQNLGQGPELLIRYENEEAVDDSQLPKDRFSAERLKGVDSTLKIQPAELGDSAVYLCASSLGLAGVVTETQYFGPGTRLLVL.

The genes are TRBV28 and TRBJ2-3, with TRBD2 matching 12 bases. The V segment lost 4 bases and the J segment 0 bases; nucleotides outside the gene matches: 5. CDR3 length: 17 amino acids. The V gene's germline CDR1 is MDHEN and CDR2 SYDVKM. The CDR3 spells CASSSSGTSGSTDTQYF. The CDR3 DNA is TGTGCCAGCAGTTCGTCCGGGACTAGCGGGAGCACAGATACGCAGTATTTT.

A few counts support this clone. V is TRBV29-1 and J is TRBJ2-1; 11 nucleotides match TRBD2. Per germline, CDR1 SQVTM and CDR2 ANQGSEA. The CDR3 is 13 amino acids. With 7 bases clipped from V and 3 bases from J, the junction kept 2 bases outside the gene matches. CDR3: CSAGTSGYNEQFF. DNA for the CDR3: TGCAGCGCGGGGACTAGCGGCTACAATGAGCAGTTCTTC.

This clone was seen a few times. This chain connects TRBV6-8 to TRBJ2-5; 9 bases agree with TRBD2. The J segment lost 5 bases and the V segment lost 5 bases, leaving 9 bases of the junction unmatched. This CDR3 comprises 15 residues. CDR1 MNHGY and CDR2 SAAAGT come from the germline V gene. The CDR3, as DNA: TGTGCCAGCAGTATACGACTAGCGGATAGGGAGACCCAGTACTTC. Protein: CASSIRLADRETQYF.